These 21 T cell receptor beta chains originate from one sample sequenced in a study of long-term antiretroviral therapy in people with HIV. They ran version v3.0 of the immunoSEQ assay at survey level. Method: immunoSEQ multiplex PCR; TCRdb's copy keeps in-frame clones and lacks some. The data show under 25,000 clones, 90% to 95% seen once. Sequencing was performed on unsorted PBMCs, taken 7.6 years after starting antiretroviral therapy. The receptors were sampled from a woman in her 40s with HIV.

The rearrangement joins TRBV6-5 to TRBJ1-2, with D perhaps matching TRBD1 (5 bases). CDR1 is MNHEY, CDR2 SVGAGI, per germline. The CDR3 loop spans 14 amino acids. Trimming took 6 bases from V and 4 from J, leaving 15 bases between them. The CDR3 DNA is TGTGCCAGCAGGACGGGGGATCTCACCTATGGCTACACCTTC. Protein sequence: CASRTGDLTYGYTF.

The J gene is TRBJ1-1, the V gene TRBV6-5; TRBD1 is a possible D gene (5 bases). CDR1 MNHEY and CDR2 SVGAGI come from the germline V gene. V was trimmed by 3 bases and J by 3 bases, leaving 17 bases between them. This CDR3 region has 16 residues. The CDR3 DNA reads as TGTGCCAGCAGTTATTCTTTTGGGAGGGGCGACACTGAAGCTTTCTTT. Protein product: CASSYSFGRGDTEAFF.

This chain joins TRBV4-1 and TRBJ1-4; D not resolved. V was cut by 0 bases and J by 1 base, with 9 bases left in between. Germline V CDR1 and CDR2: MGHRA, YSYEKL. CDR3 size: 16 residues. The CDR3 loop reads CASSQEKGGTNEKLFF. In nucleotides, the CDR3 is TGCGCCAGCAGCCAAGAAAAGGGTGGAACTAATGAAAAACTGTTTTTT.

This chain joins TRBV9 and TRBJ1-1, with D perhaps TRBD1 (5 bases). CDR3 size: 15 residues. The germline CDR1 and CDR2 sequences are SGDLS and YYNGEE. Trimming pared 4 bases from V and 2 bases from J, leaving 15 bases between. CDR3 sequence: CASSKWGVKNTEAFF. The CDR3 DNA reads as TGTGCCAGCAGCAAGTGGGGGGTAAAAAACACTGAAGCTTTCTTT.

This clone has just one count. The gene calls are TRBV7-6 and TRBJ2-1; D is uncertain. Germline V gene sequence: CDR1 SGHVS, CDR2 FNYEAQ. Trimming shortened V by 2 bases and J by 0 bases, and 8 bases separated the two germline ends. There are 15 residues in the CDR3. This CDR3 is CASSLLQISYNEQFF. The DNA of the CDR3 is TGTGCCAGCAGCTTATTACAGATCTCCTACAATGAGCAGTTCTTC.

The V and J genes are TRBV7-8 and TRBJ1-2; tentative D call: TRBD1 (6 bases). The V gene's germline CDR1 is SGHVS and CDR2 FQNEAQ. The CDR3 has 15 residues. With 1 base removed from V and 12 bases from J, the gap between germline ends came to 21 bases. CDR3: CASSLDSAQRGFHTF. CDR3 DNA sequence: TGTGCCAGCAGCTTAGATAGCGCCCAGAGGGGGTTTCACACCTTC.

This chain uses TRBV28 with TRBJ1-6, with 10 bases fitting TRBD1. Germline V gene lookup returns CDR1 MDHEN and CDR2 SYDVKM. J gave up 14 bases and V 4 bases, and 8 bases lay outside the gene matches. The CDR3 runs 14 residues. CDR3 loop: CASSSPGQGSTLHF. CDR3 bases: TGTGCCAGCAGTTCCCCGGGACAGGGGTCCACCCTCCACTTT.

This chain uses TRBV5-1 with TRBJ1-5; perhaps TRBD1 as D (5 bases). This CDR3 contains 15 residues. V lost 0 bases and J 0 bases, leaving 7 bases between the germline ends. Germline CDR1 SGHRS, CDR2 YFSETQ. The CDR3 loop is CASSLGGNSNQPQHF. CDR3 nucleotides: TGCGCCAGCAGCTTGGGGGGGAATAGCAATCAGCCCCAGCATTTT.

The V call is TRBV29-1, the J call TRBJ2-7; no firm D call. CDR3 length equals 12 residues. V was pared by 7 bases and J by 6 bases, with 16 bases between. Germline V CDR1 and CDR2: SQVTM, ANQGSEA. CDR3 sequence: CSGGKGDREQYF. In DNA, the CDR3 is TGCAGCGGTGGTAAGGGTGATCGCGAGCAGTACTTC.

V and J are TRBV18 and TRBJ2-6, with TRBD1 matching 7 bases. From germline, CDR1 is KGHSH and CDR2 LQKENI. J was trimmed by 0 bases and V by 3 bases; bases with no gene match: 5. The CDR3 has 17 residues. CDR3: CASSPQGVSSGANVLTF. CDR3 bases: TGTGCCAGCTCACCGCAGGGGGTGAGCTCTGGGGCCAACGTCCTGACTTTC.

CDR3 sequence reads: CAWSAQAAFWAGGNEKLFF. CDR3 coding DNA: TGTGCCTGGAGCGCTCAGGCCGCTTTCTGGGCAGGGGGGAATGAAAAACTGTTTTTT. The rearrangement joins TRBV30 to TRBJ1-4; the match to TRBD1 covers 7 bases. This CDR3 is built from 19 residues. Per germline, CDR1 GTSNPN and CDR2 SVGIG (reference sequence). With 3 bases clipped from V and 5 bases from J, the junction kept 21 bases outside the gene matches.

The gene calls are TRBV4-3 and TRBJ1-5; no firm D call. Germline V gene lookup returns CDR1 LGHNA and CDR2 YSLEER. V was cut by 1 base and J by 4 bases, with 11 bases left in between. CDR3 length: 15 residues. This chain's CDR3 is CASSQVPGINQPQHF. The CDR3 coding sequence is TGCGCCAGCAGCCAAGTGCCGGGAATTAATCAGCCCCAGCATTTT.

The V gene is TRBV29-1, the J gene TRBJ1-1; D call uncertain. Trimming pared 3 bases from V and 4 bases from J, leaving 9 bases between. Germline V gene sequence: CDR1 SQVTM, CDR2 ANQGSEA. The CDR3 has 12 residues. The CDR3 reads CSVEPMGTEAFF. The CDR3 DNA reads TGCAGCGTTGAGCCAATGGGCACTGAAGCTTTCTTT.

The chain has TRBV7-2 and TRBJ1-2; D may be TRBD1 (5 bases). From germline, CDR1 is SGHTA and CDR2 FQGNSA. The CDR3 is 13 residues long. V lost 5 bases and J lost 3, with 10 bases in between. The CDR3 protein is CASSPGTDYGYTF. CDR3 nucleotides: TGTGCCAGCAGCCCGGGGACGGACTATGGCTACACCTTC.

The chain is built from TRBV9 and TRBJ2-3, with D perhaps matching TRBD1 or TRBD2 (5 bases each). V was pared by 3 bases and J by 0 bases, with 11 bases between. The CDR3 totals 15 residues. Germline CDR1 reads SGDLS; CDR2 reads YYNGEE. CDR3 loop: CASSAPGRSTDTQYF. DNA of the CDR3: TGTGCCAGCAGCGCACCGGGACGAAGCACAGATACGCAGTATTTT.

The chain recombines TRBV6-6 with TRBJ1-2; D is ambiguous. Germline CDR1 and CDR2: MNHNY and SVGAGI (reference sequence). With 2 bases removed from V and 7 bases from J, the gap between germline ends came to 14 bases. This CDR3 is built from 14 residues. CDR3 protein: CASSYPPSGGGYTF. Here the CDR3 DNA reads TGTGCCAGCAGTTACCCCCCATCAGGTGGTGGCTACACCTTC.

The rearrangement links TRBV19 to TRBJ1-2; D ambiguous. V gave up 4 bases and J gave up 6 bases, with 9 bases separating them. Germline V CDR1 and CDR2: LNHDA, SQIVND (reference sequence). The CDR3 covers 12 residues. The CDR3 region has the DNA TGTGCCAGTAGTAGGACGATGGATGGCTACACCTTC. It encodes CASSRTMDGYTF.

The CDR3 reads CASSSPLAGRTDTQYF. As DNA, the CDR3 is TGTGCCAGCAGTTCCCCCCTAGCGGGCCGCACAGATACGCAGTATTTT. V is TRBV27 and J is TRBJ2-3, with 8 bases lining up with TRBD2. The germline gives CDR1 MNHEY, CDR2 SMNVEV (reference sequence). There are 16 residues in the CDR3. The ends lost 4 bases at V and 1 base at J; junction bases unmatched: 7.

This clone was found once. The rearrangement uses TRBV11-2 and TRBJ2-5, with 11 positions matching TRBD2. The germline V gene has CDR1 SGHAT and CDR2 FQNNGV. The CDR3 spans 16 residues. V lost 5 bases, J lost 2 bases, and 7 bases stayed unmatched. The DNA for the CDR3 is TGTGCCAGCAGCCGAACTAGCGGGGGACAACAAGAGACCCAGTACTTC. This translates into CASSRTSGGQQETQYF.

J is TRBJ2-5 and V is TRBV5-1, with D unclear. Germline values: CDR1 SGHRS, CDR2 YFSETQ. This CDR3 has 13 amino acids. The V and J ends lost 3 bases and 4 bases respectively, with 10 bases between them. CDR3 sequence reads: CASSSQVGETQYF. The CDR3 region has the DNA TGCGCCAGCAGCTCTCAGGTTGGAGAGACCCAGTACTTC.

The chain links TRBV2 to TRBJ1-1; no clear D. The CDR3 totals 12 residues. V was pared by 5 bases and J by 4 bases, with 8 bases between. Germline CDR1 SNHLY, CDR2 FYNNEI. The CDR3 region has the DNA TGTGCCAGCAGTTGGCGGGGCACTGAAGCTTTCTTT. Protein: CASSWRGTEAFF. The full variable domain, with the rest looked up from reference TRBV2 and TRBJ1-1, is EPEVTQTPSHQVTQMGQEVILRCVPISNHLYFYWYRQILGQKVEFLVSFYNNEISEKSEIFDDQFSVERPDGSNFTLKIRSTKLEDSAMYFCASSWRGTEAFFGQGTRLTVV.